This T cell receptor beta chain was retrieved from a study of beta chain features in type 1 diabetes. Study in general: Sorted cells examined across all samples numbered 85 million to 130 million. Whole-study results and caveats: The study left unresolved whether HLA type influences TCRB rearrangement.

Trimming shortened V by 4 bases and J by 0 bases, and 14 bases separated the two germline ends. Germline-derived CDR1 and CDR2 are SGHDT and YYEEEE. There are 16 residues in the CDR3. Naive, central memory, regulatory and stem cell-like memory cells within the CD4+ compartment were sorted using CD45RO/CCR7/CD25/CD127/CD95/CD27. Every isolated RNA sample was fully reverse transcribed, so sequencing captured expressed TCRB transcripts. Sequencing was performed with immunoSEQ multiplex PCR; in TCRdb, only in-frame clones are kept and a portion is missing. The sample records hundreds of thousands of clones, around 10% being singletons. This clone turned up a few times. Its cognate antigen is unknown.

Source material: naive CD4+ T cells from blood. The chain joins TRBV5-6 to TRBJ2-1; D might be TRBD1 (5 bases). The origin of this receptor is a woman aged 18-30 years in good health. CDR3 DNA sequence: TGTGCCAGCAGCCTCAGGGTGCAGAGCTCCTACAATGAGCAGTTCTTC. It encodes CASSLRVQSSYNEQFF. Supplemented by reference TRBV5-6 and TRBJ2-1, the full variable domain reads DAGVTQSPTHLIKTRGQQVTLRCSPKSGHDTVSWYQQALGQGPQFIFQYYEEEERQRGNFPDRFSGHQFPNYSSELNVNALLLGDSALYLCASSLRVQSSYNEQFFGPGTRLTVL.